This T cell receptor (beta chain) was recovered during a study of vaccination and CD4 T cells after COVID-19. Study findings and constraints: Although the median of SARS-CoV-2-reactive clonotypes rose from around 19 to 38, the change was not significant.

Trimming cost V 4 bases and J 6 bases; bases outside gene matches: 8. This CDR3 is built from 16 residues. As to treatment: roughly 11-day PBMC culture with coronavirus spike peptide pools or control peptides (ViraFEST assay). The Oncomine TCR Beta short-read assay generated sequence data from the DNA of cultured CD4+ T cells. Using the QIAamp micro DNA kit, genomic DNA was extracted from the CD4+ T cells that had been cultured. In TCRdb, the PCR reads were re-called with MiXCR into one record per CDR3 protein. The repertoire holds 13,000 to 15,000 distinct CDR3 sequences, with more than 45% as singletons. Turning to this clonotype: Its target is not known.

The sample comprised CD4+ T cells from blood, cultured in vitro. V gene TRBV12-3 or TRBV12-4 combines with J gene TRBJ2-2; 10 bases line up with TRBD2. This sequence originates from a human donor who had recovered from COVID-19. CDR3 protein: CASSSPLAGEAGELFF. Written as DNA, the CDR3 is TGTGCCAGCAGTTCACCCCTAGCGGGGGAGGCCGGGGAGCTGTTTTTT.